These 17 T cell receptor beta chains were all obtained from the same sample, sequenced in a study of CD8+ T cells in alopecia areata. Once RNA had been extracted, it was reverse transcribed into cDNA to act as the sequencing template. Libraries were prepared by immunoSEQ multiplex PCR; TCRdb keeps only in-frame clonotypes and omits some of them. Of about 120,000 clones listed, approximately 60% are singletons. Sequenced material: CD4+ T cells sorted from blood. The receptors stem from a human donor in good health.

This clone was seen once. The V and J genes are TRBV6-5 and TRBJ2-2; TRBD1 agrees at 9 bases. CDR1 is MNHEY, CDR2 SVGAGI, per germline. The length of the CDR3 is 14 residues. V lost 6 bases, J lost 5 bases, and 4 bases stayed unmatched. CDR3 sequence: CASRRQGGTGELFF. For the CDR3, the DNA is TGTGCCAGCAGGAGACAGGGGGGGACCGGGGAGCTGTTTTTT.

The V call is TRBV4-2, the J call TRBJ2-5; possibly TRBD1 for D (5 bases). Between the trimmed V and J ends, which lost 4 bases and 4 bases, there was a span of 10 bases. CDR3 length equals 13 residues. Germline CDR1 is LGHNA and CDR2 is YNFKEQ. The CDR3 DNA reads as TGTGCCAGCAGCCCCAGGGCAGGAGAGACCCAGTACTTC. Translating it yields CASSPRAGETQYF.

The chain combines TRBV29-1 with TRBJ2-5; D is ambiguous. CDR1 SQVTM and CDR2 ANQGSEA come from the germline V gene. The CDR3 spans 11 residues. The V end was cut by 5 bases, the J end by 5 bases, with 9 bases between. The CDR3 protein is CSVQPGETQYF. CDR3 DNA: TGCAGCGTTCAACCTGGGGAGACCCAGTACTTC.

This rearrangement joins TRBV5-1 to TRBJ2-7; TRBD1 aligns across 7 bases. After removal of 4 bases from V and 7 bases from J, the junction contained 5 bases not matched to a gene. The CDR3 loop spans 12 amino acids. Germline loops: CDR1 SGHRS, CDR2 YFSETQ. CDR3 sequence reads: CASSLDRAEQYF. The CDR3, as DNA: TGCGCCAGCAGCCTCGACAGGGCGGAGCAGTACTTC.

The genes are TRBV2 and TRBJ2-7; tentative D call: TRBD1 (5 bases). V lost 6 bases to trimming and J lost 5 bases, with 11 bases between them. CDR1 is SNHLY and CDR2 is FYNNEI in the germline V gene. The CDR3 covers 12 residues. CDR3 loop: CASRLDSNEQYF. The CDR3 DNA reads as TGTGCCAGCAGGCTAGACAGTAACGAGCAGTACTTC.

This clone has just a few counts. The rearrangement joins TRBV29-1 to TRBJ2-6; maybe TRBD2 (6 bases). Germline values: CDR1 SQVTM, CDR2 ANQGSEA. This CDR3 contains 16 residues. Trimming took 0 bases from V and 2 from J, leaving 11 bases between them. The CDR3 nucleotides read TGCAGCGTTGAAGATGGGGGGTCTCCTGGGGCCAACGTCCTGACTTTC. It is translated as CSVEDGGSPGANVLTF.

The CDR3 nucleotides read TGTGCCAGCAGTGAATCCGGGACAGGGGTCGAAAAACTGTTTTTT. This translates into CASSESGTGVEKLFF. The V and J genes are TRBV25-1 and TRBJ1-4; 10 positions match TRBD1. V dropped 1 base and J dropped 8; count of bases not matched to a gene: 4. Per the germline V gene, CDR1 is MGHDK and CDR2 is SYGVNS. The CDR3 runs 15 residues. Based on the CDR3 plus reference TRBV25-1 and TRBJ1-4, the full variable domain is EADIYQTPRYLVIGTGKKITLECSQTMGHDKMYWYQQDPGMELHLIHYSYGVNSTEKGDLSSESTVSRIRTEHFPLTLESARPSHTSQYLCASSESGTGVEKLFFGSGTQLSVL.

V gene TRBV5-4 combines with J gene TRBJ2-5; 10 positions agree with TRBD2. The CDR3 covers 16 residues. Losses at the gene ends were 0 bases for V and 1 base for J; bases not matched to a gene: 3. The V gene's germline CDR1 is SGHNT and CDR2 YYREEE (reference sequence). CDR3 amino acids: CASSLEPSGGQETQYF. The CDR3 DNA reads TGTGCCAGCAGCTTGGAGCCTAGCGGGGGCCAAGAGACCCAGTACTTC.

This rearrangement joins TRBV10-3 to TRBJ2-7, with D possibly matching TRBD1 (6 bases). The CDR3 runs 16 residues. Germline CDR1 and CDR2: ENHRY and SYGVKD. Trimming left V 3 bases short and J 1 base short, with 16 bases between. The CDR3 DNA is TGTGCCATCAGTGACCTGCAGGCAGGGGTTTCCTACGAGCAGTACTTC. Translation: CAISDLQAGVSYEQYF.

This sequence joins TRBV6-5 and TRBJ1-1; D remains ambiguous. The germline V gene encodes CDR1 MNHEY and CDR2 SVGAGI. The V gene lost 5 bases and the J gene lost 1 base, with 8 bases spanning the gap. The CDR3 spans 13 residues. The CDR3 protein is CASSDDKNTEAFF. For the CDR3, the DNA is TGTGCCAGCAGTGATGACAAGAACACTGAAGCTTTCTTT.

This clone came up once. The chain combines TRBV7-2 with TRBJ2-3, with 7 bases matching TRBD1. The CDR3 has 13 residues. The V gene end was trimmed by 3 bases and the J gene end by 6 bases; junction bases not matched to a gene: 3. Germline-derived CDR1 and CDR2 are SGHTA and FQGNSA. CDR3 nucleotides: TGTGCCAGCAGCTTTGACAGGGTGGATACGCAGTATTTT. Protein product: CASSFDRVDTQYF.

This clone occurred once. As DNA, the CDR3 is TGTGCCAGCAGCTTTCCCGGAGCTGGGGCCAACGTCCTGACTTTC. Residues: CASSFPGAGANVLTF. V and J are TRBV5-4 and TRBJ2-6; D is unclear. Germline values: CDR1 SGHNT, CDR2 YYREEE (reference sequence). V gave up 2 bases and J gave up 2 bases, with 8 bases separating them. The CDR3 contains 15 residues.

The CDR3 is CAWSLKSNQPQHF. The DNA for the CDR3 is TGTGCCTGGAGTCTGAAGTCAAATCAGCCCCAGCATTTT. The chain joins TRBV30 to TRBJ1-5; D unresolved. CDR1 and CDR2 (germline): GTSNPN, SVGIG (reference sequence). Trimming stripped 2 bases from V and 4 bases from J, with 9 bases between. CDR3 length: 13 amino acids.

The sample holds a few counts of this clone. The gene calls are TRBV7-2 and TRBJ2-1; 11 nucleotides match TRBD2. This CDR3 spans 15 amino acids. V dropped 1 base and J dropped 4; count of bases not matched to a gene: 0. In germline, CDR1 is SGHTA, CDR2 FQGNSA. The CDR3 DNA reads TGTGCCAGCAGCTTAGGACTAGCGGGGTACAATGAGCAGTTCTTC. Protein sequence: CASSLGLAGYNEQFF.

In DNA form, the CDR3 reads TGCAGCGTTGTAGCGGGGAGGCCCCTCGAGCAGTACTTC. Amino acid sequence: CSVVAGRPLEQYF. The chain is built from TRBV29-1 and TRBJ2-7, with 8 bases matching TRBD2. Trimming removed 4 bases from V and 6 bases from J; junction bases left unmatched: 8. Looked up from germline, CDR1 is SQVTM and CDR2 is ANQGSEA. The CDR3 is 13 amino acids.

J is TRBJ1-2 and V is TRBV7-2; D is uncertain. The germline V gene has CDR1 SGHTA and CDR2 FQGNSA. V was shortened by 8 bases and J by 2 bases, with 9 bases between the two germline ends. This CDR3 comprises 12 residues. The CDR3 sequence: CASRRGNYGYTF. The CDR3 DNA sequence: TGTGCCAGCCGCCGCGGAAACTATGGCTACACCTTC.

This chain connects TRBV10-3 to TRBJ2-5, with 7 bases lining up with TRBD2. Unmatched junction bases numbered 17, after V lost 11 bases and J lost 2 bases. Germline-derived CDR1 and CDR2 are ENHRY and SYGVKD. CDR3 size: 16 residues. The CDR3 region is CAPRGDDCGLQETQYF. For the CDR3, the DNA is TGTGCCCCCCGGGGGGATGATTGCGGGCTTCAAGAGACCCAGTACTTC.